A selection of T cell receptor beta chains follows, all from one sample in a study of blood T cell repertoires in COVID-19. The method was immunoSEQ multiplex PCR; TCRdb's version includes in-frame clones alone and lacks a portion of them. The table shows about 300,000 clones, with 70% to 90% occurring only once. The sequenced material came from peripheral blood. Receptors originate from a man between 65 and 79 years old with acute or convalescent COVID-19. Each CDR3 is given with its conserved first and last residue.

j_call v_call cdr3_aa
TRBJ2-7 TRBV7-2 CASSIQVSEQYF
TRBJ1-2 TRBV5-1 CASSLVTGVIGYTF
TRBJ1-1 TRBV28 CASRPGQGNTEAFF
TRBJ2-3 TRBV7-2 CASSLAGSGVLDTQYF
TRBJ2-1 TRBV3-1/TRBV3-2 CASSRRLAGGRYNEQFF
TRBJ1-2 TRBV25-1 CASRGDRGGYGYTF
TRBJ1-3 TRBV7-9 CASSLSTGVSGNTIYF
TRBJ2-2 TRBV29-1 CSVAVTGQGRGELFF
TRBJ2-2 TRBV7-9 CASSFYGTGELFF
TRBJ1-5 TRBV29-1 CSVGVGTGGNQPQHF
TRBJ1-2 TRBV12-3/TRBV12-4 CASSLQTGGGYTF
TRBJ1-1 TRBV19 CASSIVRGNTEAFF
TRBJ1-5 TRBV10-1 CANKSGGGGQPQHF
TRBJ1-5 TRBV7-2 CASSLVIGQGDQPQHF
TRBJ1-5 TRBV6-6 CASDPGPSHLGQPQHF
TRBJ1-6 TRBV30 CAWSRESYNSPLHF
TRBJ1-2 TRBV21-1 CASSKVRTGGYTF
TRBJ2-2 TRBV13 CASSLMGPGELFF
TRBJ2-3 TRBV28 CASSGTGGGTDTQYF
TRBJ1-6 TRBV7-9 CASSGGDSSYNSPLHF
TRBJ1-1 TRBV11-2 CASRSWDRRGNTEAFF
TRBJ2-5 TRBV28 CASSSPGQGQETQYF
TRBJ2-2 TRBV2 CASRTQGNTGELFF
TRBJ1-1 TRBV7-2 CASSPNAWYSEAFF
TRBJ1-1 TRBV9 CASSPSLAVTEAFF
TRBJ1-5 TRBV20-1 CSASPTGADQPQHF
TRBJ1-2 TRBV4-2 CASSRLTGLNYGYTF
TRBJ2-1 TRBV7-9 CASSVTGGLGNEQFF
TRBJ1-5 TRBV19 CASSPGHGRGNQPQHF
TRBJ1-1 TRBV19 CASSRDRGAEAFF
TRBJ1-4 TRBV27 CASSLQRGREKLFF
TRBJ2-5 TRBV7-2 CASSPNGGDLADQETQYF
TRBJ2-7 TRBV19 CASSPGGRSYEQYF
TRBJ2-1 TRBV7-3 CASSSTGQGYNEQFF
TRBJ2-3 TRBV15 CATSGRQGAVSDTQYF
TRBJ1-2 TRBV6-5 CASRIGTSSYGYTF
TRBJ1-1 TRBV11-2 CASSPGQGGNTEAFF
TRBJ1-2 TRBV19 CASSSRTGVGGYTF
TRBJ1-5 TRBV3-1/TRBV3-2 CASSYDGTDQPQHF
TRBJ2-3 TRBV3-1/TRBV3-2 CASSPDQITDTQYF
TRBJ2-5 TRBV5-1 CASSLGSGPSQETQYF
TRBJ2-1 TRBV10-3 CAISESVDRGRNEQFF
TRBJ2-5 TRBV28 CASSSPGLGATQYF
TRBJ1-6 TRBV15 CATSREALNSPLHF
TRBJ2-3 TRBV30 CAWSVSGSEDTQYF
TRBJ1-1 TRBV4-1 CASSQDPGQGRKAFF
TRBJ2-7 TRBV5-1 CASSPPGNEQYF
TRBJ2-7 TRBV24-1 CATSRDRGHEQYF
TRBJ2-3 TRBV3-1/TRBV3-2 CASSQVPRGDTQYF
TRBJ1-6 TRBV5-4 CASSRDSSSYNSPLHF
TRBJ2-3 TRBV28 CASSRGNEDTQYF
TRBJ2-7 TRBV7-3 CASSSQGGYEQYF
TRBJ1-6 TRBV30 CAWSVGGASWDSPLHF
TRBJ2-1 TRBV6-5 CASTPTSGIYNEQFF